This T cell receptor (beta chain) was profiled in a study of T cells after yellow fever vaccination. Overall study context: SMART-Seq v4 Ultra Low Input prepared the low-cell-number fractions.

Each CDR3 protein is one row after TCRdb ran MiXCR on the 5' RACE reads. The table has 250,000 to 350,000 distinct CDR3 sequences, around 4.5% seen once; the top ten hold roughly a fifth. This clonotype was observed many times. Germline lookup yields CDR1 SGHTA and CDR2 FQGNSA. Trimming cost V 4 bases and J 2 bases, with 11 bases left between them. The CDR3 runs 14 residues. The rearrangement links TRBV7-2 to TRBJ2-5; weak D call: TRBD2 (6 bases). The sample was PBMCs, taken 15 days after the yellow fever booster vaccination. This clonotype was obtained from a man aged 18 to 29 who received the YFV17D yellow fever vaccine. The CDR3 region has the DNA TGTGCCAGCAGCTGGAACGCGGGGCAAGAGACCCAGTACTTC. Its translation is CASSWNAGQETQYF.